This T cell receptor (beta chain) was recorded in a study of early T cells in non-severe SARS-CoV-2 infection. Study background: RNA in bulk from unsorted whole blood was sequenced, and chains were unpaired. Study-wide findings and caveats: In VDJdb matching, anti-spike CD8 responses were favored while private and CD4 specificities went missing.

As regards this clonotype: As yet, its antigen is unknown.

The germline V gene encodes CDR1 SGHVS and CDR2 FNYEAQ. This CDR3 is built from 16 residues. With 5 bases removed from V and 0 bases from J, the gap between germline ends came to 15 bases. As part of library construction, unique molecular identifiers were attached to individual cDNA molecules. TCRdb re-called the 5' RACE reads with MiXCR, one entry per CDR3 protein. The sample lists 50,000 to 70,000 distinct CDR3 sequences, under 15% occurring once. The chain uses TRBV7-6 and TRBJ2-3; a weak D match, TRBD2 (5 bases). The input for sequencing was whole blood, taken at baseline. The clonotype was recovered from an adult who was a healthcare worker with PCR-confirmed SARS-CoV-2 infection or an uninfected control (not recorded which). In DNA form, the CDR3 reads TGTGCCAGCAGCCGGGATCTGGAGACTAGCACAGATACGCAGTATTTT. It is translated as CASSRDLETSTDTQYF.